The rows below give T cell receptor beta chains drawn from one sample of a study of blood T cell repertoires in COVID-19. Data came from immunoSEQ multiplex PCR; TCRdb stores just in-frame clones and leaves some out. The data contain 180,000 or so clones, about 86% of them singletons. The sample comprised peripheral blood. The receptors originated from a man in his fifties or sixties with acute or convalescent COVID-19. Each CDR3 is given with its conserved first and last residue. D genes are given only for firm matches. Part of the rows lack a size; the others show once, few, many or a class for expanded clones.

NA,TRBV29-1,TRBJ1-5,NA,CSVGQGSNQPQHF,TGCAGCGTTGGTCAGGGCAGCAATCAGCCCCAGCATTTT
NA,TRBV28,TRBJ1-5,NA,CASKETGNSEPQHF,TGTGCCAGCAAAGAAACGGGGAATTCGGAGCCCCAGCATTTT
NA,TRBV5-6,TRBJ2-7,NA,CASSLGGLSEQYF,TGTGCCAGCAGCTTGGGAGGACTTAGCGAGCAGTACTTC
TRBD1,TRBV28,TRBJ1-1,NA,CATRGTGASRGTEAFF,TGTGCCACCCGAGGGACAGGGGCCTCGCGAGGGACTGAAGCTTTCTTT
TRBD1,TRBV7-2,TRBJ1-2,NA,CASSLVGQGVSGYTF,TGTGCCAGCAGCTTAGTGGGACAGGGGGTTTCAGGCTACACCTTC
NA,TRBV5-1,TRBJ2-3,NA,CASTPVGGTDTQYF,TGCGCCAGCACCCCTGTCGGAGGCACAGATACGCAGTATTTT
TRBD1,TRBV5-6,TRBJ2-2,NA,CASSLQGANTGELFF,TGTGCCAGCAGCTTACAGGGGGCTAACACCGGGGAGCTGTTTTTT
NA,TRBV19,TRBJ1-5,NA,CASTVGRNQPQHF,TGTGCCAGTACCGTTGGCCGCAATCAGCCCCAGCATTTT
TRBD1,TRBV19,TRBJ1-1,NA,CASSEQGGGLNTEAFF,TGTGCCAGTAGTGAACAAGGGGGCGGGTTGAACACTGAAGCTTTCTTT
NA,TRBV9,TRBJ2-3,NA,CASSVGVGGYTDTQYF,TGTGCCAGCAGCGTAGGGGTGGGAGGCTACACAGATACGCAGTATTTT
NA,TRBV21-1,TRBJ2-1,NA,CASSKQFNSSGRSILFNNEQFF,TGTGCCAGCAGCAAGCAGTTTAATTCTAGCGGGAGGTCAATTTTGTTTAACAATGAGCAGTTCTTC
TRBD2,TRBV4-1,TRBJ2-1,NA,CASRLSGTSGYNEQFF,TGCGCCAGCAGACTCTCCGGGACTAGCGGGTACAATGAGCAGTTCTTC
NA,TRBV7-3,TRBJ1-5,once,CASSLGAGPQHF,TGTGCCAGCAGCTTGGGAGCGGGGCCCCAGCATTTT
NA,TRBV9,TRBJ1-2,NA,CASSVASTGNYGYTF,TGTGCCAGCAGCGTGGCATCAACAGGCAACTATGGCTACACCTTC
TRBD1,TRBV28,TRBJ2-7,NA,CASSLFGTGGEASYEQYF,TGTGCCAGCAGTTTATTCGGGACAGGGGGAGAAGCGTCCTACGAGCAGTACTTC
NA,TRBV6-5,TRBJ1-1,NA,CASTLRSGGTEAFF,TGTGCCAGCACCCTCCGATCGGGGGGCACTGAAGCTTTCTTT
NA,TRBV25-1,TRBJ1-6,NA,CASSAREAYNSPLHF,TGTGCCAGCAGTGCCAGGGAGGCTTATAATTCACCCCTCCACTTT
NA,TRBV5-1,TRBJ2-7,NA,CASRVEYEQYF,TGCGCCAGCAGGGTCGAGTACGAGCAGTACTTC
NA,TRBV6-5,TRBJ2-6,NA,CASSYKGAGANVLTF,TGTGCCAGCAGTTACAAGGGGGCTGGGGCCAACGTCCTGACTTTC
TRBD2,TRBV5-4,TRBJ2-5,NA,CASSPGLDRSWTQYF,TGTGCCAGCAGCCCGGGACTAGACAGGTCATGGACCCAGTACTTC
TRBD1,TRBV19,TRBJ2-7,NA,CASSSGQGAYEQYF,TGTGCCAGTTCCAGCGGACAGGGGGCCTACGAGCAGTACTTC
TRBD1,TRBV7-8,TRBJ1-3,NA,CASSFSTGVGNTIYF,TGTGCCAGCAGCTTCTCGACAGGGGTTGGAAACACCATATATTTT
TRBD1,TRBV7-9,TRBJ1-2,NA,CASSPGTGQAYGYTF,TGTGCCAGCAGCCCCGGGACAGGACAGGCCTATGGCTACACCTTC
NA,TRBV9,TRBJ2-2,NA,CASSVEGGELTNTGELFF,TGTGCCAGCAGCGTAGAAGGCGGGGAGCTGACGAACACCGGGGAGCTGTTTTTT